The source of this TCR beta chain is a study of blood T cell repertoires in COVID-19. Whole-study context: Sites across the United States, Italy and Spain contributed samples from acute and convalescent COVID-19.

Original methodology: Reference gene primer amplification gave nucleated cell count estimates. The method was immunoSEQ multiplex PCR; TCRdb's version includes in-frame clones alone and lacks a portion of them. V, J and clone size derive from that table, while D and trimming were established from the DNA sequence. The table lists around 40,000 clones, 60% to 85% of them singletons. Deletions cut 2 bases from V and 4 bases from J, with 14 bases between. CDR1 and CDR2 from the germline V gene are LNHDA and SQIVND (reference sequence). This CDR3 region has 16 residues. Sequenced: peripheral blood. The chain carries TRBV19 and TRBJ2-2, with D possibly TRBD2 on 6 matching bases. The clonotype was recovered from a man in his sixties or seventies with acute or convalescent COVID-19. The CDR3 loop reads CASSIPGGPSTGELFF. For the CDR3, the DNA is TGTGCCAGTAGTATACCTGGAGGGCCGAGCACCGGGGAGCTGTTTTTT.